This T cell receptor beta chain was profiled in a study of CD8+ T cells in alopecia areata. In the study overall: Patients took tofacitinib for 6 to 18 months, followed by 6 drug-free months. Study-wide points: Numerous expanded lesional clones remained in scalp and blood during tofacitinib. Mouse data revealed clearer TCR sharing than patient data did, a gap possibly tied to HLA.

The CDR3 totals 14 residues. Germline V gene data show CDR1 as SEHNR and CDR2 as FQNEAQ (reference sequence). With V trimmed by 5 bases and J by 6 bases, 7 bases remained unmatched. TCR sequencing used cDNA made by reverse transcription of extracted RNA. TCRdb's table, derived via immunoSEQ multiplex PCR, lists solely in-frame clones and lacks some. Among about 140,000 clones, roughly four fifths were seen once, and the ten largest hold around 25%. Treatment noted: oral pan-JAK inhibitor, 5-10 mg twice daily. Peripheral blood and lesional scalp punch biopsies were taken from alopecia areata patients. Concerning this clone: The antigen is undetermined.

This specimen consisted of CD8+ T cells sorted from blood, obtained at week 4, from a patient treated with tofacitinib. The chain recombines TRBV7-9 with TRBJ2-7; 10 nucleotides agree with TRBD1. This clonotype was obtained from a human donor with alopecia areata. CDR3 coding DNA: TGTGCCAGCAGCCTAGGGACAGGGGCCTCCGAGCAGTACTTC. The encoded protein is CASSLGTGASEQYF.